The 25 T cell receptor beta chains in this list originate from one sample, sequenced in a study of cytomegalovirus exposure and HLA in healthy donors. Primers for the PCR totalled 60 Vbeta and 13 Jbeta. Method: immunoSEQ multiplex PCR; TCRdb's copy keeps in-frame clones and lacks some. Of about 140,000 clones in the sample, around 73% were seen once. The source material was PBMCs. Every receptor here comes from a female donor in good health and CMV-seronegative.

The V call is TRBV5-6, the J call TRBJ1-5; D call uncertain. Per the germline V gene, CDR1 is SGHDT and CDR2 is YYEEEE. The CDR3 totals 11 residues. Trimming took off 0 bases at V and 11 bases at J, with 6 bases between the two ends. DNA for the CDR3: TGTGCCAGCAGCTTGGCCCGAGCCCAGCATTTT. It is translated as CASSLARAQHF. The full variable domain, its missing parts supplied by reference TRBV5-6 and TRBJ1-5, is DAGVTQSPTHLIKTRGQQVTLRCSPKSGHDTVSWYQQALGQGPQFIFQYYEEEERQRGNFPDRFSGHQFPNYSSELNVNALLLGDSALYLCASSLARAQHFGDGTRLSIL.

The V and J genes are TRBV6-1 and TRBJ1-1; 8 bases agree with TRBD1. The CDR3 contains 14 residues. The trim removed 8 bases at V and 1 base at J, leaving 6 bases unmatched. CDR1 MNHNS and CDR2 SASEGT come from the germline V gene. CDR3 coding DNA: TGTGCCAGCCAGTCGGGACAGGCGAACACTGAAGCTTTCTTT. It encodes CASQSGQANTEAFF.

The J gene is TRBJ1-6, the V gene TRBV4-2; a possible D gene is TRBD1 (6 bases). CDR1 and CDR2 from the germline V gene are LGHNA and YNFKEQ. The CDR3 runs to 19 residues. V lost 0 bases and J 6 bases, leaving 21 bases between the germline ends. CDR3 in DNA: TGTGCCAGCAGCCAAGAGGTACGTGGACAGACGGGGGGTAATTCACCCCTCCACTTT. This sequence encodes CASSQEVRGQTGGNSPLHF.

CDR3 nucleotides: TGTGCCAGCAGACTCGACGGTATCAGGGGCAATCAGCCCCAGCATTTT. Amino acid sequence: CASRLDGIRGNQPQHF. This chain links TRBV27 with TRBJ1-5; a weak D match, TRBD1 (5 bases). V shed 6 bases and J shed 2 bases, with 17 bases lying between them. The CDR3 is 16 amino acids. The germline V gene has CDR1 MNHEY and CDR2 SMNVEV (reference sequence).

V is TRBV28 and J is TRBJ2-7, with D possibly TRBD1 on 5 matching bases. CDR1 MDHEN and CDR2 SYDVKM come from the germline V gene. V was shortened by 8 bases and J by 5 bases, with 22 bases between the two germline ends. The CDR3 sequence is 15 residues long. DNA for the CDR3: TGTGCCAGCGAACCGGTTGGGCAGGGTATGGACGAGCAGTACTTC. Translating gives CASEPVGQGMDEQYF.

This clone has just a few counts. V and J are TRBV7-9 and TRBJ1-5; perhaps TRBD1 as D (6 bases). V lost 1 base and J lost 6, with 13 bases in between. The CDR3 spans 15 residues. Germline V lookup: CDR1 SEHNR, CDR2 FQNEAQ (reference sequence). The CDR3 loop is CASSLGVQGSQPQHF. CDR3 coding DNA: TGTGCCAGCAGCTTAGGGGTCCAGGGGAGTCAGCCCCAGCATTTT.

This clone was detected a few times. The V call is TRBV30, the J call TRBJ1-5, with no clear D. Germline lookup yields CDR1 GTSNPN and CDR2 SVGIG (reference sequence). The CDR3 is made up of 12 amino acids. V was clipped by 2 bases and J by 4 bases, with 6 bases between them. This chain's CDR3 is CAWSYGNQPQHF. CDR3 bases: TGTGCCTGGAGTTACGGTAATCAGCCCCAGCATTTT. Looking up the rest from reference TRBV30 and TRBJ1-5 gives the full variable domain: SQTIHQWPATLVQPVGSPLSLECTVEGTSNPNLYWYRQAAGRGLQLLFYSVGIGQISSEVPQNLSASRPQDRQFILSSKKLLLSDSGFYLCAWSYGNQPQHFGDGTRLSIL.

The chain joins TRBV6-6 to TRBJ1-6; the match to TRBD1 covers 7 bases. The V gene end was trimmed by 0 bases and the J gene end by 7 bases; junction bases not matched to a gene: 6. Germline V gene data show CDR1 as MNHNY and CDR2 as SVGAGI (reference sequence). This CDR3 comprises 16 residues. CDR3 nucleotide sequence: TGTGCCAGCAGTTACTCGAGAAAGACAGGGAATTCACCCCTCCACTTT. Residues: CASSYSRKTGNSPLHF.

This clone turned up a few times. The rearrangement uses TRBV7-9 and TRBJ2-1; 10 nucleotides line up with TRBD2. The germline CDR1 and CDR2 sequences are SEHNR and FQNEAQ (reference sequence). The CDR3 loop spans 17 amino acids. Trimming took 5 bases from V and 3 from J; bases not matched to a gene: 10. CDR3 nucleotides: TGTGCCAGCAGCGTCGCTAGCGGGAGCTCCTTCTACAATGAGCAGTTCTTC. Translated: CASSVASGSSFYNEQFF. The entire variable domain, with the rest obtained from reference TRBV7-9 and TRBJ2-1, is as follows: DTGVSQNPRHKITKRGQNVTFRCDPISEHNRLYWYRQTLGQGPEFLTYFQNEAQLEKSRLLSDRFSAERPKGSFSTLEIQRTEQGDSAMYLCASSVASGSSFYNEQFFGPGTRLTVL.

The J gene is TRBJ2-2, the V gene TRBV7-3, with D unresolved. The germline V and J ends were trimmed by 4 bases and 0 bases, with 9 bases remaining between them. The CDR3 runs to 15 residues. In germline, CDR1 is SGHTA, CDR2 FQGTGA. In DNA form, the CDR3 reads TGTGCCAGCAGCTCAAACCGGGCGAACACCGGGGAGCTGTTTTTT. This translates into CASSSNRANTGELFF.

The V and J genes are TRBV5-1 and TRBJ2-7; 12 bases map to TRBD2. The germline V gene has CDR1 SGHRS and CDR2 YFSETQ. The CDR3 runs 17 residues. V shed 0 bases and J 1 base; nucleotides not matched to a gene: 5. The CDR3 reads CASSLGLAGAKSYEQYF. In DNA, the CDR3 is TGCGCCAGCAGCTTGGGACTAGCGGGAGCGAAGTCCTACGAGCAGTACTTC.

The chain uses TRBV28 and TRBJ2-5; TRBD1 aligns across 9 bases. This CDR3 is built from 12 residues. In germline, CDR1 is MDHEN, CDR2 SYDVKM. V was pared by 6 bases and J by 6 bases, with 2 bases of the junction left unmatched. CDR3: CASRTGGKTQYF. CDR3 bases: TGTGCCAGCAGGACAGGGGGAAAGACCCAGTACTTC.

This chain links TRBV9 with TRBJ2-4; TRBD2 matches at 9 bases. Germline V CDR1 and CDR2: SGDLS, YYNGEE. This CDR3 spans 18 amino acids. The junction had 11 bases not matched to a gene; V was cut back by 3 bases and J by 1 base. CDR3 DNA sequence: TGTGCCAGCAGCGCCGGTGGCGGGGGGGCCGGTGCCAAAAACATTCAGTACTTC. It specifies CASSAGGGGAGAKNIQYF.

The CDR3 loop reads CASRGTGHEKLFF. CDR3 nucleotide sequence: TGTGCCAGCAGGGGGACAGGGCACGAAAAACTGTTTTTT. This chain uses TRBV6-5 with TRBJ1-4, with 9 nucleotides matching TRBD1. Germline trimming cut 6 bases from V and 8 bases from J; bases unmatched to any gene: 4. Germline V CDR1 and CDR2: MNHEY, SVGAGI. This CDR3 spans 13 amino acids.

This clone was recorded once. This chain connects TRBV5-1 to TRBJ2-2; D uncertain. V was shortened by 0 bases and J by 2 bases, with 8 bases between the two germline ends. The CDR3 is 15 amino acids. The V gene's germline CDR1 is SGHRS and CDR2 YFSETQ. Here the CDR3 DNA reads TGCGCCAGCAGCTTGGCGGTCTTAAACACCGGGGAGCTGTTTTTT. Its translation: CASSLAVLNTGELFF. The full variable domain, rest sourced from reference TRBV5-1 and TRBJ2-2, is KAGVTQTPRYLIKTRGQQVTLSCSPISGHRSVSWYQQTPGQGLQFLFEYFSETQRNKGNFPGRFSGRQFSNSRSEMNVSTLELGDSALYLCASSLAVLNTGELFFGEGSRLTVL.

V usage is TRBV2 and J usage is TRBJ2-1; tentative D call: TRBD1 (6 bases). The germline CDR1 and CDR2 sequences are SNHLY and FYNNEI. The V end lost 3 bases, the J end lost 0 bases, and 6 bases lay between the germline ends. This CDR3 has 14 residues. CDR3 in amino acids: CASSEDSSYNEQFF. The CDR3 DNA is TGTGCCAGCAGTGAGGACAGCTCCTACAATGAGCAGTTCTTC.

CDR3 bases: TGTGCCAGCAGTTTAGACAGGGGGCAAGGGAACACTGAAGCTTTCTTT. Its translation is CASSLDRGQGNTEAFF. V and J are TRBV28 and TRBJ1-1; 10 bases are shared with TRBD1. This CDR3 region has 16 residues. Germline CDR1 is MDHEN and CDR2 is SYDVKM. With 2 bases clipped from V and 1 base from J, the junction kept 4 bases outside the gene matches.

This chain joins TRBV15 and TRBJ2-4; 7 bases match TRBD2. V gave up 0 bases and J gave up 8 bases; unmatched junction bases: 10. The CDR3 contains 16 residues. The germline V gene has CDR1 LNHNV and CDR2 YYDKDF (reference sequence). CDR3 DNA: TGTGCCACCAGCAGAGATCAAGCGGGGTGGGGGGACATTCAGTACTTC. This translates into CATSRDQAGWGDIQYF.

This clone was picked up one time. Germline is not matched at one junction end, which may reflect a read error. The chain recombines TRBV15 with TRBJ2-1; 8 nucleotides agree with TRBD2. CDR3 length: 15 residues. Per the germline V gene, CDR1 is LNHNV and CDR2 is YYDKDF (reference sequence). CDR3 sequence: CATSKVSGGANERFF. The CDR3 coding sequence is TGTGCCACCAGCAAAGTGAGCGGGGGTGCTAATGAGCGGTTCTTC.

The V call is TRBV27, the J call TRBJ2-1; 8 nucleotides match TRBD2. The CDR3 contains 16 residues. With 6 bases clipped from V and 3 bases from J, the junction kept 10 bases outside the gene matches. Looked up from germline, CDR1 is MNHEY and CDR2 is SMNVEV (reference sequence). CDR3 loop: CASSSLLSGGYNEQFF. The CDR3 DNA sequence: TGTGCCAGCAGCTCTCTCTTAAGCGGGGGCTACAATGAGCAGTTCTTC.

The CDR3 DNA is TGTGCCTGGAGTGTACACGGACAGACGAACACTGAAGCTTTCTTT. Translation: CAWSVHGQTNTEAFF. V gene TRBV30 combines with J gene TRBJ1-1, with D perhaps matching TRBD1 (6 bases). The CDR3 covers 15 residues. Germline assignment: CDR1 GTSNPN and CDR2 SVGIG (reference sequence). Deletions cut 0 bases from V and 1 base from J, with 12 bases between.

The gene calls are TRBV5-4 and TRBJ1-2; D call uncertain. CDR3 length: 13 residues. CDR1 is SGHNT and CDR2 is YYREEE in the germline V gene (reference sequence). Deletions cut 3 bases from V and 6 bases from J, with 12 bases between. CDR3 sequence: CASSSGIADGYTF. The CDR3 region has the DNA TGTGCCAGCAGCTCGGGGATTGCCGATGGCTACACCTTC. The variable domain in full, with the rest retrieved from reference TRBV5-4 and TRBJ1-2, is ETGVTQSPTHLIKTRGQQVTLRCSSQSGHNTVSWYQQALGQGPQFIFQYYREEENGRGNFPPRFSGLQFPNYSSELNVNALELDDSALYLCASSSGIADGYTFGSGTRLTVV.

This rearrangement joins TRBV10-3 to TRBJ2-3; TRBD1 matches at 8 bases. This CDR3 region has 17 residues. J was trimmed by 6 bases and V by 0 bases; bases with no gene match: 11. The germline CDR1 and CDR2 sequences are ENHRY and SYGVKD. CDR3 residues: CAISESIGTGWTDTQYF. CDR3 coding DNA: TGTGCCATCAGTGAGTCGATAGGGACAGGTTGGACCGATACGCAGTATTTT.

V and J are TRBV30 and TRBJ2-3; TRBD2 aligns across 9 bases. V was pared by 3 bases and J by 2 bases, with 6 bases of the junction left unmatched. Germline CDR1 reads GTSNPN; CDR2 reads SVGIG (reference sequence). The CDR3 runs 15 residues. The CDR3 spells CAWRAAGGFTDTQYF. In nucleotides, the CDR3 is TGTGCCTGGAGAGCTGCGGGGGGGTTCACAGATACGCAGTATTTT.

Regarding this clone: Compared with germline, one end of the junction differs, possibly owing to a read error. The chain joins TRBV7-9 to TRBJ1-4, with TRBD1 identical over 7 bases. The CDR3 loop spans 15 amino acids. Per germline, CDR1 SEHNR and CDR2 FQNEAQ (reference sequence). Here the CDR3 reads CSSSLWTGTNEKLFF. CDR3 bases: TGTTCCAGCAGCTTATGGACAGGTACCAATGAAAAACTGTTTTTT. Together with reference TRBV7-9 and TRBJ1-4, the CDR3 gives the full variable domain: DTGVSQNPRHKITKRGQNVTFRCDPISEHNRLYWYRQTLGQGPEFLTYFQNEAQLEKSRLLSDRFSAERPKGSFSTLEIQRTEQGDSAMYLCSSSLWTGTNEKLFFGSGTQLSVL.